This TCR beta chain was sequenced for a study of shared clonotypes between healthy human individuals. About the research overall: The composition of the donors was a couple of women and a few men aged 18 to 49.

V dropped 3 bases and J dropped 7 bases, with 16 bases sitting between them. This CDR3 contains 14 residues. Per germline, CDR1 SGHRS and CDR2 YFSETQ. The data were produced by immunoSEQ multiplex PCR, yet TCRdb's version contains in-frame clones alone and is incomplete. The sample yields over a million clones, about 84% seen once. The sequence derives from a man aged 18 to 29 in good health. Some clones in this sample may be carry-over from other donors' samples. The chain carries TRBV5-1 and TRBJ1-2; D is undetermined. Source material: memory CD4+ T cells from PBMCs. Sample subset: CD45RA-negative fraction. CDR3 bases: TGCGCCAGCAGCTCCTCGGGTTACGGGTTTGGCTACACCTTC. Encoded protein: CASSSSGYGFGYTF.